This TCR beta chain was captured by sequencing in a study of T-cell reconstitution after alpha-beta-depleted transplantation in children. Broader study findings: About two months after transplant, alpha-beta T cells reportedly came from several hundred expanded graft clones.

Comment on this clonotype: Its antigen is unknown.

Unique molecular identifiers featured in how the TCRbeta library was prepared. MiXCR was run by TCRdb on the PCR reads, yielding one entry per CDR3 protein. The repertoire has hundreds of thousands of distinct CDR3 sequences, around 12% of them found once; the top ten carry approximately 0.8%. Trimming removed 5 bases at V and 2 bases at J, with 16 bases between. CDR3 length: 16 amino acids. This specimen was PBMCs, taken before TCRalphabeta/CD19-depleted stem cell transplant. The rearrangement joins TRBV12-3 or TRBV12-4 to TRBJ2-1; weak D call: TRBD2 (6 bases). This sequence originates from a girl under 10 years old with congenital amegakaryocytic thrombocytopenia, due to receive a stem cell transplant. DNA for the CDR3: TGTGCCAGCAGTCCCCCTCCCGGGAGTCCCTACAATGAGCAGTTCTTC. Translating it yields CASSPPPGSPYNEQFF.